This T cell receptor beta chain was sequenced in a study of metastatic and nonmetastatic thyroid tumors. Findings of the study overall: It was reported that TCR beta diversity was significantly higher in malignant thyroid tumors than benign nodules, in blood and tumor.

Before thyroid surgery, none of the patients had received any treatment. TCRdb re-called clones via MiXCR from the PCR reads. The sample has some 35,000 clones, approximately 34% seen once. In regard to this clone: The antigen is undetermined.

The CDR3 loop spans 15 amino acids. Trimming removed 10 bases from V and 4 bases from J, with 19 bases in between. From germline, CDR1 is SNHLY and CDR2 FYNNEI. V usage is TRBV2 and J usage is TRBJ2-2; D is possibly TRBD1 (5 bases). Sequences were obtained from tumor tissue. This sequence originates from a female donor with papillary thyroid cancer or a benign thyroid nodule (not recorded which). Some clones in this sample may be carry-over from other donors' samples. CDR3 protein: CATRKGVQRTGELFF. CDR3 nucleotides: TGTGCCACCAGGAAAGGGGTCCAGCGCACCGGGGAGCTGTTTTTT.